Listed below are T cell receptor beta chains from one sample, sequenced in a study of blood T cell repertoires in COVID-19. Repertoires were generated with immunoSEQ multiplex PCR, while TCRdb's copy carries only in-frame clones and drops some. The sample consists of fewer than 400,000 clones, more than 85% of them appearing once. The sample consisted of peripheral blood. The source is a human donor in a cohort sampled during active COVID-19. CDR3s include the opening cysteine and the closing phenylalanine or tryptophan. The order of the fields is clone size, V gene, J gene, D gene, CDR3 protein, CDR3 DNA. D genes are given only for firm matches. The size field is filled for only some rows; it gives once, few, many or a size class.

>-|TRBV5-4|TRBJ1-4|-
CASSLDSGYDEKLFF
TGTGCCAGCAGCTTGGATTCAGGATATGATGAAAAACTGTTTTTT
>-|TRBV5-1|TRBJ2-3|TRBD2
CASSLGSGGGQDTQYF
TGCGCCAGCAGCTTGGGTTCCGGGGGGGGCCAAGATACGCAGTATTTT
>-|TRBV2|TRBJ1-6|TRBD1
CASSGTGSNSPLHF
TGTGCCAGCAGCGGGACAGGGAGTAATTCACCCCTCCACTTT
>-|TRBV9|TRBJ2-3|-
CASSVDGARTDTQYF
TGTGCCAGCAGCGTAGATGGGGCCCGCACAGATACGCAGTATTTT
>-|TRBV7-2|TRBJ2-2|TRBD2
CASSSAGGTGELFF
TGTGCCAGCAGCTCCGCGGGGGGCACCGGGGAGCTGTTTTTT
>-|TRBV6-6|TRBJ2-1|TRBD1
CASIHRDRVRDEQFF
TGTGCCAGCATCCACCGGGACAGGGTTCGGGATGAGCAGTTCTTC
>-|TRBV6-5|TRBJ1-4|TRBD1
CASRLRWDSNEKLFF
TGTGCCAGCAGGCTCCGGTGGGACAGTAATGAAAAACTGTTTTTT
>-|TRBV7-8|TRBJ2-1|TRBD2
CASSFTGTSAYNEQFF
TGTGCCAGCAGCTTCACCGGGACTAGTGCGTACAATGAGCAGTTCTTC
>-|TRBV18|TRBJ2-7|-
CASSQEVYEQYF
TGTGCCAGCTCCCAAGAGGTTTACGAGCAGTACTTC
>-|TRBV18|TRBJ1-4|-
CASSRGQNEKLFF
TGTGCCAGCTCACGGGGGCAGAATGAAAAACTGTTTTTT
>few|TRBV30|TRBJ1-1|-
CAWRGTQNTEAFF
TGTGCCTGGAGAGGGACACAGAACACTGAAGCTTTCTTT
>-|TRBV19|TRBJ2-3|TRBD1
CASSQKTGGVRPDTQYF
TGTGCCAGTAGCCAAAAGACAGGGGGCGTCCGTCCAGATACGCAGTATTTT
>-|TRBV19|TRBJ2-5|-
CASSRLSGAYQETQYF
TGTGCCAGTAGTCGACTTAGCGGAGCGTACCAAGAGACCCAGTACTTC
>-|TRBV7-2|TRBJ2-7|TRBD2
CASSSLAGGSYEQYF
TGTGCCAGCAGCTCCCTAGCGGGGGGATCCTACGAGCAGTACTTC
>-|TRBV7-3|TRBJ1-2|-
CASSLRGSGPGYTF
TGTGCCAGCAGCTTACGGGGGAGTGGTCCCGGCTACACCTTC
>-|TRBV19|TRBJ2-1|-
CASKLQGKRYNEQFF
TGTGCCAGTAAACTTCAGGGCAAGAGGTACAATGAGCAGTTCTTC
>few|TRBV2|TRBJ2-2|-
CASSDGGHRGDTGELFF
TGTGCCAGCAGTGATGGGGGGCACCGGGGGGACACCGGGGAGCTGTTTTTT
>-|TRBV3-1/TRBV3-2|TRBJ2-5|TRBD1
CASSHRGPKGETQYF
TGTGCCAGCAGCCATAGGGGGCCTAAGGGGGAGACCCAGTACTTC
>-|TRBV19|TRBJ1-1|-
CASSVARGTEAFF
TGTGCCAGTAGTGTGGCCCGTGGCACTGAAGCTTTCTTT
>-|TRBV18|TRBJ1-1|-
CASSPSGGRNTEAFF
TGTGCCAGCTCACCCAGCGGGGGGCGGAACACTGAAGCTTTCTTT
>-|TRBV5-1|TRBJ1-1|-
CASREESNTEAFF
TGCGCCAGCAGGGAGGAATCAAACACTGAAGCTTTCTTT
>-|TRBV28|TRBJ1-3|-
CASSPSWRGSGNTIYF
TGTGCCAGCAGTCCTTCCTGGCGGGGCTCTGGAAACACCATATATTTT
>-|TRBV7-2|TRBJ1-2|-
CASRPAGWGHGGYTF
TGTGCCAGCAGACCAGCCGGATGGGGGCATGGTGGCTACACCTTC
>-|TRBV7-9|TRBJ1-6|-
CASSLVGQGGSPLHF
TGTGCCAGCAGCTTAGTCGGGCAGGGAGGATCACCCCTCCACTTT
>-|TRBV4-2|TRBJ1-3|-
CASSQESRGNTIYF
TGTGCCAGCAGCCAAGAATCTCGGGGAAACACCATATATTTT
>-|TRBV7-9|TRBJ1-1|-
CASSLSSPLSTEAFF
TGTGCCAGCAGCTTATCTAGCCCCTTGTCGACTGAAGCTTTCTTT